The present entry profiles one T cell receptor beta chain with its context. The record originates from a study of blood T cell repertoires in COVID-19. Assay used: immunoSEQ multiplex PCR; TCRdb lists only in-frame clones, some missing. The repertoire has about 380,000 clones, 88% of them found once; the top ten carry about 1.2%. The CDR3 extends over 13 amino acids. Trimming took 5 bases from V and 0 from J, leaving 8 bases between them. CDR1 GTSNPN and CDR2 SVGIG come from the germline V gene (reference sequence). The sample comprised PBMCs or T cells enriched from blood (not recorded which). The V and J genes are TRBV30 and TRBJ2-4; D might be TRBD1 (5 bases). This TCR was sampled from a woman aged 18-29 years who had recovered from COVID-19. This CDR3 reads CAWAREAKNIQYF. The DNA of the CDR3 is TGTGCCTGGGCCAGGGAAGCCAAAAACATTCAGTACTTC.